This TCR beta chain was documented in a study of beta chain features in type 1 diabetes. Findings of the study overall: Compared to healthy donors, patients appeared to have naive, central memory and Treg TCRB repertoires that were more alike. VDJ junctions in type 1 diabetes patients carried more deletions and fewer insertions.

Researchers reported sorting CD4+ naive, central memory, regulatory and stem cell-like memory cells via CD45RO/CCR7/CD25/CD127/CD95/CD27. The entirety of the isolated RNA underwent reverse transcription, so expressed TCRB transcripts were sequenced. Sequenced by immunoSEQ multiplex PCR; TCRdb stores in-frame clones only, minus some. The data contain around 40,000 clones, about two thirds of them singletons. Germline-derived CDR1 and CDR2 are SGDLS and YYNGEE. CDR3 length equals 16 residues. Losses at the gene ends were 3 bases for V and 4 bases for J; bases not matched to a gene: 3. In the case of this clone: The antigen remains undetermined.

The receptor comes from a woman in her thirties in good health. The chain employs TRBV9 and TRBJ2-1; 14 nucleotides agree with TRBD2. The specimen sequenced was Tregs from blood. CDR3 sequence reads: CASSAGLAGGYNEQFF. The CDR3 region has the DNA TGTGCCAGCAGCGCCGGACTAGCGGGAGGTTACAATGAGCAGTTCTTC.